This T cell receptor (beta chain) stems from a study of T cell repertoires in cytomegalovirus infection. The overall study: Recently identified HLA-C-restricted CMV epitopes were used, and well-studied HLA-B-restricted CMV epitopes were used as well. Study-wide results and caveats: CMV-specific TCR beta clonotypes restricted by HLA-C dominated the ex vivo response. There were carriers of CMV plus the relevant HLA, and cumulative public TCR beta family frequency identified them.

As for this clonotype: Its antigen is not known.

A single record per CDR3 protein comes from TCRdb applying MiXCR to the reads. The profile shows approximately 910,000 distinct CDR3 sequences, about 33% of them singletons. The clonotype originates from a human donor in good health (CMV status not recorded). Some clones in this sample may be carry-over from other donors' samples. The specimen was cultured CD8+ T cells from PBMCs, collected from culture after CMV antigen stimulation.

CDR3 bases: TGTGCCAGCAGTTTATCAACAGGGCTCTACGAGCAGTACTTC. Amino acid sequence: CASSLSTGLYEQYF. The chain uses TRBV27 and TRBJ2-7; possible D gene TRBD1, 6 bases. V lost 0 bases, J lost 3 bases, and 9 bases lay in between. This CDR3 spans 14 amino acids. In germline, CDR1 is MNHEY, CDR2 SMNVEV (reference sequence).